Described below is a single T cell receptor beta chain sequence and its context. These data belong to a study of blood T cell repertoires in COVID-19. Study information: The analysed material was cDNA or gDNA that came from T cells, B-cell-depleted T cells, or PBMCs.

The protocol was immunoSEQ multiplex PCR, while the TCRdb copy is restricted to in-frame clones and leaves out a portion. The table includes a few hundred thousand clones, approximately 78% detected once. The CDR3 spans 13 residues. Germline V gene sequence: CDR1 SNHLY, CDR2 FYNNEI. V was clipped by 6 bases and J by 4 bases, with 12 bases between them. The clonotype comes from a man aged 35-49 years who had recovered from COVID-19. Source material: PBMCs or T cells enriched from blood (not recorded which). The V gene is TRBV2, the J gene TRBJ1-2, with D tentatively TRBD1 (5 bases). In nucleotides, the CDR3 is TGTGCCAGCAGGGCGGGGGTTAGCTATGGCTACACCTTC. As protein: CASRAGVSYGYTF.